Detailed here is one TCR beta chain. The source of the sample is a study of esophageal squamous cell carcinoma under preoperative chemotherapy. CDR1 is SGHTA and CDR2 is FQGNSA in the germline V gene. The CDR3 is 14 residues long. Time point reported: before preoperative PTX-NDP chemotherapy. TCRdb ran MiXCR on the PCR reads and lists one entry per CDR3 protein. The table has about 15,000 distinct CDR3 sequences, 60% seen once. The sample was acquired from a patient given preoperative chemotherapy. This chain connects TRBV7-2 to TRBJ2-1; D perhaps matches TRBD1 (6 bases). The J call is in doubt because the DNA end fits TRBJ2-7 better. This clonotype originated in a human donor with esophageal squamous cell carcinoma. The donor label of this sample is uncertain. The CDR3 DNA reads as TGTGCCAGCAGCTATGGAGTGAGGACAGATGAGCAGTACTTC. Protein: CASSYGVRTDEQYF.